The text below deals with one T cell receptor beta chain. This record comes from a study of immune heterogeneity within non-small cell lung tumors. Study-level background: Histology included a handful of squamous cell carcinomas, around 10 non-squamous carcinomas and 1 unspecified tumor.

The CDR3 sequence is 16 residues long. Germline lookup yields CDR1 MDHEN and CDR2 SYDVKM. Unmatched junction bases numbered 6, after V lost 5 bases and J lost 0 bases. Bulk tumor gDNA, about 640 ng per sample, served as the TCR template. Widely spaced biopsies, several per primary tumor, were obtained at surgery. The cohort was untreated, with newly diagnosed non-small cell lung cancer undergoing curative surgery. With 32 V and 13 J primers, multiplex PCR amplified the TCR beta CDR3. Using its own MiXCR run on the multiplex PCR reads, TCRdb lists one record per CDR3 protein. In the table there are more than 1,500 distinct CDR3 sequences, 30% of which are singletons.

The chain couples TRBV28 to TRBJ2-5; 10 positions match TRBD1. Sequenced input: lung tumor tissue. The source is a man aged 60 to 75 with non-small cell lung cancer. The CDR3 here is CASSIWTGGDQETQYF. The CDR3, as DNA: TGTGCCAGCAGTATTTGGACAGGGGGGGACCAAGAGACCCAGTACTTC.